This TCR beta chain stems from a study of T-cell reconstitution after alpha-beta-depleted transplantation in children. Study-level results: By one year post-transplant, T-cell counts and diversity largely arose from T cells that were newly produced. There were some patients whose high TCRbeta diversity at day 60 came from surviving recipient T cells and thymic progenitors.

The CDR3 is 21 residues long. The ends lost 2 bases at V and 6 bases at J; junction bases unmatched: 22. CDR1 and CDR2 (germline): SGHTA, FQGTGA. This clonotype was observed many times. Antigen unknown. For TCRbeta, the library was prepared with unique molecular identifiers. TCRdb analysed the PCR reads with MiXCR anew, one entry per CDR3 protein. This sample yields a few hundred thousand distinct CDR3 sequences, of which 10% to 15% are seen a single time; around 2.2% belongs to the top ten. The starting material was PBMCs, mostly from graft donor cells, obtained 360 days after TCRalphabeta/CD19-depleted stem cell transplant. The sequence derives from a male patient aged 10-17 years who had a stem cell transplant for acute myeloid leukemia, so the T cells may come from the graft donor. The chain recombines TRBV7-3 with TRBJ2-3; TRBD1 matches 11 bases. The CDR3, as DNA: TGTGCCAGCAGCTTATACCGGCGGACAGGGGGCGCGTGGGAGGGCCTGGATACGCAGTATTTT. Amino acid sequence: CASSLYRRTGGAWEGLDTQYF.